Listed here are 26 T cell receptor beta chains from one sample, sequenced in a study of response to subunit inactivated influenza vaccine. TCRdb re-called the RT-PCR reads with MiXCR, one entry per CDR3 protein. The data show 450,000 to 600,000 distinct CDR3 sequences, with approximately 15% seen just once and less than 4% held by the top ten. The specimen was CD4+ T cells sorted from PBMCs, collected around 25 months after vaccination. Receptors originate from a man in his fifties or sixties who received an inactivated influenza vaccine.

Remarks on this clonotype: With a much larger clone just one base away, this may be a read error. The V and J genes are TRBV12-3 or TRBV12-4 and TRBJ2-1; D might be TRBD1 (5 bases). The CDR3 consists of 13 residues. With 3 bases removed from V and 10 bases from J, the gap between germline ends came to 13 bases. Written as DNA, the CDR3 is TGTGCCAGCAGTTTTCGTGCATGGACAGAGCAGTTCTTC. Translated: CASSFRAWTEQFF.

This clonotype appeared many times. The chain joins TRBV7-2 to TRBJ2-7; D may be TRBD2 (6 bases). CDR1 and CDR2 from the germline V gene are SGHTA and FQGNSA. The CDR3 covers 15 residues. V dropped 4 bases and J dropped 2 bases, with 15 bases sitting between them. CDR3 in amino acids: CASSSRAGATYEQYF. The CDR3, as DNA: TGTGCCAGCAGCTCAAGAGCGGGCGCCACCTACGAGCAGTACTTC.

This clonotype appeared a few times. In nucleotides, the CDR3 is TGTGCCTCCCCCCGCCGAAGGGGCAATCAGCCCCAGCATTTT. It encodes CASPRRRGNQPQHF. The chain has TRBV7-9 and TRBJ1-5, with D hard to call. CDR3 length: 14 residues. Germline values: CDR1 SEHNR, CDR2 FQNEAQ (reference sequence). The V gene lost 11 bases and the J gene lost 2 bases, with 16 bases spanning the gap.

The table lists this clonotype with a few counts. The chain is built from TRBV20-1 and TRBJ2-7; TRBD1 is a possible D gene (5 bases). CDR3 length: 16 amino acids. CDR1 and CDR2 from the germline V gene are DFQATT and SNEGSKA (reference sequence). Trimming took off 1 base at V and 3 bases at J, with 19 bases between the two ends. The CDR3 DNA is TGCAGTGCTAGAGGCGATCCTGGTCAAGGACACTACGAGCAGTACTTC. Protein product: CSARGDPGQGHYEQYF.

This clonotype was detected ten times or more. V and J are TRBV29-1 and TRBJ2-5, with TRBD2 identical over 9 bases. The CDR3 is made up of 13 amino acids. V lost 4 bases, J lost 7 bases, and 7 bases stayed unmatched. CDR1 SQVTM and CDR2 ANQGSEA come from the germline V gene. The CDR3 loop is CSVGPSGNPTQYF. CDR3 nucleotides: TGCAGCGTTGGGCCTAGCGGGAATCCGACCCAGTACTTC.

This clonotype was detected only a few times. V is TRBV27 and J is TRBJ1-1; D uncertain. The CDR3 is 17 residues long. Trimming took 5 bases from V and 5 from J, leaving 24 bases between them. Germline V gene sequence: CDR1 MNHEY, CDR2 SMNVEV (reference sequence). This CDR3 reads CASSLQRAERGWTEAFF. CDR3 bases: TGTGCCAGCAGTCTCCAGCGGGCCGAACGAGGTTGGACTGAAGCTTTCTTT.

CDR3 amino acids: CASSFHPGDGYTF. CDR3 DNA: TGTGCCAGCAGCTTCCATCCAGGGGATGGCTACACCTTC. The chain is built from TRBV7-9 and TRBJ1-2; possible D gene TRBD1, 6 bases. This CDR3 is built from 13 residues. Trimming stripped 3 bases from V and 6 bases from J, with 11 bases between. Per the germline V gene, CDR1 is SEHNR and CDR2 is FQNEAQ (reference sequence).

This clonotype was detected a few times. J is TRBJ1-6 and V is TRBV7-2; D unclear. Germline values: CDR1 SGHTA, CDR2 FQGNSA. Trimming cost V 1 base and J 13 bases, with 8 bases left between them. The CDR3 spans 12 residues. CDR3 residues: CASSLEVGPLHF. The CDR3 nucleotides are TGTGCCAGCAGCTTAGAGGTGGGGCCCCTCCACTTT.

The CDR3 nucleotides read TGCAGCGTTGATAGGGGTCCAGGGAAGACCCAGTACTTC. Its translation is CSVDRGPGKTQYF. The chain carries TRBV29-1 and TRBJ2-5; TRBD1 might be the D (5 bases). CDR3 size: 13 residues. CDR1 and CDR2 from the germline V gene are SQVTM and ANQGSEA. The ends were cut back, 3 bases at V and 6 bases at J, with 14 bases in the middle.

The J gene is TRBJ2-5, the V gene TRBV28, with 13 bases lining up with TRBD2. The germline CDR1 and CDR2 sequences are MDHEN and SYDVKM. The CDR3 is 20 residues long. The J segment lost 4 bases and the V segment lost 6 bases, leaving 20 bases of the junction unmatched. The CDR3: CASSQGWTDWTSGSSETQYF. CDR3 DNA sequence: TGTGCCAGCAGCCAAGGATGGACAGACTGGACTAGCGGGAGTTCAGAGACCCAGTACTTC.

This clonotype was seen more than once but under ten times. This chain's CDR3 is CASSLGASSFHNEQFF. The CDR3 DNA is TGTGCCAGCAGTTTAGGGGCTAGCTCCTTCCACAATGAGCAGTTCTTC. The gene calls are TRBV12-3 or TRBV12-4 and TRBJ2-1; D may be TRBD2 (5 bases). The V and J ends lost 1 base and 5 bases respectively, with 15 bases between them. The CDR3 totals 16 residues.

This clonotype was counted a few times. V usage is TRBV27 and J usage is TRBJ2-5; 8 bases are shared with TRBD1. The V gene end was trimmed by 6 bases and the J gene end by 3 bases; junction bases not matched to a gene: 9. The CDR3 loop spans 15 amino acids. The germline CDR1 and CDR2 sequences are MNHEY and SMNVEV (reference sequence). The CDR3 DNA reads as TGTGCCAGCAGAAGGACAGGGATCAGGAAAGAGACCCAGTACTTC. It specifies CASRRTGIRKETQYF.

The rearrangement joins TRBV12-3 or TRBV12-4 to TRBJ2-5, with D possibly being TRBD1 or TRBD2 (5 bases each). V was shortened by 7 bases and J by 5 bases, with 17 bases between the two germline ends. This CDR3 is built from 14 residues. The CDR3 here is CASTLRGVMETQYF. The CDR3 bases are TGTGCCAGCACCCTGAGAGGGGTGATGGAGACCCAGTACTTC.

The V and J genes are TRBV25-1 and TRBJ2-2; D gene uncertain. V lost 4 bases to trimming and J lost 1 base, with 7 bases between them. The CDR3 covers 14 residues. Germline CDR1 is MGHDK and CDR2 is SYGVNS. CDR3 amino acids: CASSAKMNTGELFF. CDR3 nucleotides: TGTGCCAGCAGTGCGAAGATGAACACCGGGGAGCTGTTTTTT.

The chain recombines TRBV2 with TRBJ1-2, with 8 positions matching TRBD1. In germline, CDR1 is SNHLY, CDR2 FYNNEI. CDR3 size: 15 residues. With V trimmed by 2 bases and J by 8 bases, 10 bases remained unmatched. The CDR3 region has the DNA TGTGCCAGCAGTGAACAGTTCGGACAGGGAAGGGGCTACACCTTC. Its translation: CASSEQFGQGRGYTF. Supplemented by reference TRBV2 and TRBJ1-2, the full variable domain reads EPEVTQTPSHQVTQMGQEVILRCVPISNHLYFYWYRQILGQKVEFLVSFYNNEISEKSEIFDDQFSVERPDGSNFTLKIRSTKLEDSAMYFCASSEQFGQGRGYTFGSGTRLTVV.

This clonotype was detected only a few times. The chain uses TRBV4-2 and TRBJ1-2; a weak D match, TRBD1 (6 bases). V was clipped by 1 base and J by 1 base, with 10 bases between them. This CDR3 spans 15 amino acids. In germline, CDR1 is LGHNA, CDR2 YNFKEQ. CDR3 sequence: CASSQAGANNYGYTF. The CDR3 DNA sequence: TGTGCCAGCAGCCAAGCAGGGGCTAATAACTATGGCTACACCTTC.

This clonotype was seen at least ten times. V usage is TRBV29-1 and J usage is TRBJ2-2, with D unclear. CDR1 is SQVTM, CDR2 ANQGSEA, per germline. Trimming removed 6 bases at V and 0 bases at J, with 14 bases between. The CDR3 has 15 amino acids. CDR3: CSVGVASSNTGELFF. DNA for the CDR3: TGCAGCGTCGGCGTGGCCAGCTCGAACACCGGGGAGCTGTTTTTT.

This clonotype was recorded a few times. The chain employs TRBV12-3 or TRBV12-4 and TRBJ1-2; D remains unclear. With 6 bases removed from V and 2 bases from J, the gap between germline ends came to 16 bases. There are 15 residues in the CDR3. For the CDR3, the DNA is TGTGCCAGCAGCCGCCCCAGCCTAGGGAACTATGGCTACACCTTC. Translating gives CASSRPSLGNYGYTF.

There are a few counts of this clonotype. The CDR3: CASSKNDGSSYNEQFF. Here the CDR3 DNA reads TGTGCCAGCAGCAAAAATGACGGGAGCTCCTACAATGAGCAGTTCTTC. This chain links TRBV11-2 with TRBJ2-1; D is possibly TRBD2 (6 bases). CDR3 length equals 16 residues. Per germline, CDR1 SGHAT and CDR2 FQNNGV. V was cut by 5 bases and J by 0 bases, with 14 bases left in between.

The genes are TRBV28 and TRBJ1-1, with a weak D call TRBD1 (5 bases). Germline lookup yields CDR1 MDHEN and CDR2 SYDVKM. The V gene lost 4 bases and the J gene lost 3 bases, with 18 bases spanning the gap. The CDR3 covers 16 residues. The CDR3 sequence is CASSSATPPGDTEAFF. The CDR3 DNA sequence: TGTGCCAGCAGTTCCGCGACACCCCCGGGGGACACTGAAGCTTTCTTT.

This clonotype turned up a few times. The V call is TRBV4-2, the J call TRBJ2-7, with D hard to call. Between the trimmed V and J ends, which lost 5 bases and 1 base, there was a span of 12 bases. Germline V gene sequence: CDR1 LGHNA, CDR2 YNFKEQ. The CDR3 contains 14 residues. CDR3 region: CASSSPPSSYEQYF. The CDR3 DNA sequence: TGTGCCAGCAGCTCACCCCCTAGTTCCTACGAGCAGTACTTC.

This clonotype has a count of ten or more. The genes are TRBV5-1 and TRBJ2-4; 7 bases match TRBD1. The CDR3 is 14 amino acids. Germline V gene lookup returns CDR1 SGHRS and CDR2 YFSETQ. The junction had 7 bases not matched to a gene; V was cut back by 0 bases and J by 10 bases. CDR3 DNA sequence: TGCGCCAGCAGCTTGGGACAGGGCGATTGGATTCAGTACTTC. It translates to CASSLGQGDWIQYF.

The chain uses TRBV20-1 and TRBJ1-5, with 7 positions matching TRBD1. With V trimmed by 5 bases and J by 6 bases, 10 bases remained unmatched. The CDR3 contains 14 residues. Germline-derived CDR1 and CDR2 are DFQATT and SNEGSKA (reference sequence). As DNA, the CDR3 is TGCAGTGCTTTCCCTGGACAGGAGGCTCAGCCCCAGCATTTT. Protein product: CSAFPGQEAQPQHF.

The sample holds a few counts of this clonotype. The DNA of the CDR3 is TGCAGTGCTAGAGATCTTGGGGAAAATAGCTACAATGAGCAGTTCTTC. It yields the protein CSARDLGENSYNEQFF. The V call is TRBV20-1, the J call TRBJ2-1, with D unresolved. V lost 0 bases and J lost 3, with 15 bases in between. Germline CDR1 and CDR2: DFQATT and SNEGSKA (reference sequence). The CDR3 is 16 residues long.

This clonotype came up a few times. V is TRBV5-1 and J is TRBJ2-4; possibly TRBD2 for D (6 bases). Germline values: CDR1 SGHRS, CDR2 YFSETQ. The CDR3 runs to 16 residues. Trimming took off 3 bases at V and 0 bases at J, with 13 bases between the two ends. The CDR3 spells CASSSGLSIAKNIQYF. The CDR3 bases are TGCGCCAGCAGCTCGGGACTTTCGATAGCCAAAAACATTCAGTACTTC.

The V call is TRBV6-1, the J call TRBJ2-3; 12 nucleotides agree with TRBD2. CDR3 length: 15 amino acids. Germline-derived CDR1 and CDR2 are MNHNS and SASEGT. The junction had 5 bases not matched to a gene; V was cut back by 9 bases and J by 1 base. The DNA of the CDR3 is TGTGCCAGTATGAGGACTAGCGGGGGCACAGATACGCAGTATTTT. Its protein is CASMRTSGGTDTQYF.